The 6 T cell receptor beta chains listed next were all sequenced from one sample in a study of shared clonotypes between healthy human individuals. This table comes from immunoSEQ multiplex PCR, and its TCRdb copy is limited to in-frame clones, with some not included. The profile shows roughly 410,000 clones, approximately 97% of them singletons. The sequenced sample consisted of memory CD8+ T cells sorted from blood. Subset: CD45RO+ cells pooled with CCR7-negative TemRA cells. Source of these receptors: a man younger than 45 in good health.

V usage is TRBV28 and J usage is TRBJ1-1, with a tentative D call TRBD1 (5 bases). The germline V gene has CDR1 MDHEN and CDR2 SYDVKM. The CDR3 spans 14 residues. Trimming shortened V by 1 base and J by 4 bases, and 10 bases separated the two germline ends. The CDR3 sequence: CASSLSGGSTEAFF. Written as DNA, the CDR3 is TGTGCCAGCAGTTTATCCGGGGGAAGCACTGAAGCTTTCTTT.

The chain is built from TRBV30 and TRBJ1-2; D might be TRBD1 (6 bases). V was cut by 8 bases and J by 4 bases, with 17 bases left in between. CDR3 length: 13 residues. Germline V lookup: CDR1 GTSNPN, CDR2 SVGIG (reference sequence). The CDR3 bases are TGTGCCCTGGAGCCGGGGGGGGCCTATGGCTACACCTTC. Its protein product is CALEPGGAYGYTF.

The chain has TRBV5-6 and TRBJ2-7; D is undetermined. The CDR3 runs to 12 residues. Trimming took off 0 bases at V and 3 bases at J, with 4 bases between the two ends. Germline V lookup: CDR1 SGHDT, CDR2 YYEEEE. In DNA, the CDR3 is TGTGCCAGCAGCTTGGGGGTCTACGAGCAGTACTTC. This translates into CASSLGVYEQYF.

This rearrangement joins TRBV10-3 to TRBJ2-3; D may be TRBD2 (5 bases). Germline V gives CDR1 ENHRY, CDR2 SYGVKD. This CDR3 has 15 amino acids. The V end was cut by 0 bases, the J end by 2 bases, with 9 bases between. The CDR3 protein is CAISESRLFTDTQYF. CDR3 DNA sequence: TGTGCCATCAGTGAGTCTCGACTATTCACAGATACGCAGTATTTT.

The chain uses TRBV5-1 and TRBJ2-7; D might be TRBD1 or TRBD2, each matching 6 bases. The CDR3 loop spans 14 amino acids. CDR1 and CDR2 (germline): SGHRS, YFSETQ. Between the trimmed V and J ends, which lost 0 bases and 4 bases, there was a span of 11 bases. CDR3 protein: CASSLVGGEYEQYF. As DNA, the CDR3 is TGCGCCAGCAGCTTGGTCGGGGGCGAATACGAGCAGTACTTC.

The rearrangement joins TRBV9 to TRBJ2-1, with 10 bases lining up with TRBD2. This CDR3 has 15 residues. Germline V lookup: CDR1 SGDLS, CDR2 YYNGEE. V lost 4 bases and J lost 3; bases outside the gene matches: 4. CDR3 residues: CASSWTSGLYNEQFF. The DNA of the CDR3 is TGTGCCAGCAGCTGGACTAGCGGACTCTACAATGAGCAGTTCTTC.